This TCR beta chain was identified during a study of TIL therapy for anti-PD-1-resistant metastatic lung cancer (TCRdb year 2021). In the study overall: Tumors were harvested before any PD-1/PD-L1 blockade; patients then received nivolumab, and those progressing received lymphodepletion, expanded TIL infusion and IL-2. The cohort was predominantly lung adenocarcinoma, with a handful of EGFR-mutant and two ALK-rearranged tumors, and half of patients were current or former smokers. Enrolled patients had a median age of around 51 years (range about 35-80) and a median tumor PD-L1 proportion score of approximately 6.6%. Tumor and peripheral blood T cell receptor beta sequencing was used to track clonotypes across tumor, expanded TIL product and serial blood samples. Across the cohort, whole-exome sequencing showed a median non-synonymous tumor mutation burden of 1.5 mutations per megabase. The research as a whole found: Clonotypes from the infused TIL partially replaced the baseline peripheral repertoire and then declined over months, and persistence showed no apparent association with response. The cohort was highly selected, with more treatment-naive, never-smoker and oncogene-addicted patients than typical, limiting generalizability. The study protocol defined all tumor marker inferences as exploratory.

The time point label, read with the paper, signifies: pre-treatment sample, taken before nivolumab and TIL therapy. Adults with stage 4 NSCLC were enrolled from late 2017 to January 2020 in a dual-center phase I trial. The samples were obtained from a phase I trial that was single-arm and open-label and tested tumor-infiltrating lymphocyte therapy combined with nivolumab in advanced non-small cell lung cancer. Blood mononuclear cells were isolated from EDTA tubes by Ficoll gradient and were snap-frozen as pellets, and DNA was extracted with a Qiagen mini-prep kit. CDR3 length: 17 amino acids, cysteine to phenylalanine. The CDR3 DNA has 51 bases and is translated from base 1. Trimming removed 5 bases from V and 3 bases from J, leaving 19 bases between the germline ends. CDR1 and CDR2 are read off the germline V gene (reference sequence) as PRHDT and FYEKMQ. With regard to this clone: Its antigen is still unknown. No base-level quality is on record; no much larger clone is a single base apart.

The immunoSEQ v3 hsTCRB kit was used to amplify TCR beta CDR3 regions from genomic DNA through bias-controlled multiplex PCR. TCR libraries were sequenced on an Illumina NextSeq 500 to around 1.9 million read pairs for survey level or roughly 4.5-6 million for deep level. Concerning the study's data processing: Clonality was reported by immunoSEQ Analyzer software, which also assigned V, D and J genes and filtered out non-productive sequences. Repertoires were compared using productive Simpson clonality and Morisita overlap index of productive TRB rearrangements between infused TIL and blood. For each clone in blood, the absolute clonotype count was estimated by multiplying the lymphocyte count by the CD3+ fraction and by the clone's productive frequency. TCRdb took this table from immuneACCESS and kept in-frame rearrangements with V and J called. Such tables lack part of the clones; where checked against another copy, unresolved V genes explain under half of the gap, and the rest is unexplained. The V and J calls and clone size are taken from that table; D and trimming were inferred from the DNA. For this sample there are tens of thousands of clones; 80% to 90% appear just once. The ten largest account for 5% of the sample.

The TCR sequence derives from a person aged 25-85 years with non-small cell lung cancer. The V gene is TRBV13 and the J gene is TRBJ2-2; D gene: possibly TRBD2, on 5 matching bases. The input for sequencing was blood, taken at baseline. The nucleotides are TGTGCCAGCAGCCCTAGCTTGAGGGAGAGGTACACCGGGGAGCTGTTTTTT. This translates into CASSPSLRERYTGELFF.